Listed below are T cell receptor beta chains from one sample, sequenced in a study of radiation and T cells in renal cell carcinoma. The repertoire was sequenced with immunoSEQ multiplex PCR; TCRdb's copy has only in-frame clones and lacks some. This table has about 120,000 clones, roughly four fifths appearing once. This specimen was blood, taken from a patient whose treatment included radiotherapy and nephrectomy. These receptors were obtained from a woman aged 55-69 years with renal cell carcinoma. Each CDR3 is given without its conserved first and last residue.

TRBV9 | ASSPTGQQETQY
TRBV6-5 | ASSYNRNTGNTIY
TRBV5-1 | ASSLAGGAGYGYT
TRBV7-3 | ASSLSLYNEQF
TRBV5-6 | ASRGLAGLQETQY
TRBV19 | ASIAGGPDNEQF
TRBV6-5 | ASRTGQGYGTIY
TRBV4-1 | ASSLFGGELF
TRBV11-2 | ASSLDGTGLYGYT
TRBV6-5 | ASRPTGDMNTEAF
TRBV28 | ASTSYQPQH
TRBV6-1 | ASRMGGGGQPQH
TRBV7-9 | ASSFGGAHEAF
TRBV6-1 | ASSGLQGNTEAF
TRBV7-9 | ASSLSRQNYGYT
TRBV11-2 | ASSLDRDRKTSTNEKLF
TRBV29-1 | SVLSVKGTDTQY
TRBV7-9 | ASSPTGASTDTQY